The clone carrying this TCR beta chain has a handful of counts. The antigen is not known. The sample belongs to a study of T-cell memory formation after mild COVID-19. Across the whole study: Each donor largely had its own TCR clusters.

Via MiXCR, TCRdb re-called the 5' RACE reads, giving one row per CDR3 protein. In the table there are around 180,000 distinct CDR3 sequences, under 20% of which are singletons. Overall study results and limits: Whether day 37 second-wave clones are SARS-CoV-2-specific was not confirmed. Contracting clones localized mainly to CM and EM when CD4+ and mainly to EMRA when CD8+. Balance between CD4 and CD8 was seen in clones contracting day 15 to 85, and a CD4+ lean was seen in later expanders.

This clonotype originated in a man younger than 35 who had mild COVID-19 (a few samples of this study predate the infection). Cell type and time point are not known. Source material: PBMCs or a T cell subset sorted from them (not recorded which).

The CDR3 reads CASSLTERAQYF. The CDR3 nucleotides are TGTGCCAGCAGTTTAACGGAGAGGGCGCAGTACTTC. The chain employs TRBV12-3 or TRBV12-4 and TRBJ2-7; the D gene is possibly TRBD2 (5 bases). The V end lost 2 bases, the J end lost 9 bases, and 11 bases lay between the germline ends. There are 12 residues in the CDR3.